This T cell receptor (beta chain) was sequenced during a study of blood T cell repertoires in COVID-19. As for the study in general: Samples of COVID-19 (acute and convalescent) were obtained from the United States, Italy and Spain.

TCRdb's table, derived via immunoSEQ multiplex PCR, lists solely in-frame clones and lacks some. The table shows about 64,000 clones, with approximately 91% occurring only once. The CDR3 totals 11 residues. Trimming stripped 9 bases from V and 10 bases from J, with 13 bases between. Germline values: CDR1 ENHRY, CDR2 SYGVKD. This sequence originates from a human donor in a cohort sampled during active COVID-19. The rearrangement links TRBV10-3 to TRBJ2-1; possibly TRBD2 for D (5 bases). The sample was peripheral blood. CDR3 bases: TGTGCCATACTAGACTTCGAGGAGCAGTTCTTC. The encoded protein is CAILDFEEQFF.